A single sample gave rise to the 26 T cell receptor beta chains below, sequenced in a study of PD-1 blockade in classical Hodgkin lymphoma. Time point described: cycle 4 day 1 (C4D1), after 6 weeks of nivolumab. Every patient had relapsed following autologous stem cell transplantation, and cohorts differed in brentuximab vedotin exposure. Method: immunoSEQ multiplex PCR; TCRdb's copy keeps in-frame clones and lacks some. The table has 28,000 or so clones, just under 80% seen once; the top ten hold about 17%. This sample comprised peripheral blood mononuclear cells (PBMCs), obtained before the fourth cycle of nivolumab. These receptors were obtained from a human donor with classical Hodgkin lymphoma.

This chain connects TRBV6-1 to TRBJ2-7; D is perhaps TRBD1 (6 bases). V was shortened by 4 bases and J by 2 bases, with 21 bases between the two germline ends. Germline CDR1 reads MNHNS; CDR2 reads SASEGT. The CDR3 extends over 17 amino acids. In DNA, the CDR3 is TGTGCCAGCAGTGCGTCAAATCCGGGACATACAGCCTACGAGCAGTACTTC. It encodes CASSASNPGHTAYEQYF.

V gene TRBV6-5 combines with J gene TRBJ1-4, with a tentative D call TRBD1 (6 bases). V lost 5 bases and J lost 4, with 11 bases in between. There are 14 residues in the CDR3. The V gene's germline CDR1 is MNHEY and CDR2 SVGAGI. The DNA of the CDR3 is TGTGCCAGCAGTCGACAGGCGAGTAATGAAAAACTGTTTTTT. Amino acids: CASSRQASNEKLFF.

This clone was observed a single time. This CDR3 reads CASSSRGSLGYGYTF. CDR3 in DNA: TGTGCCAGTAGTTCTAGGGGGTCCCTCGGATATGGCTACACCTTC. The chain has TRBV19 and TRBJ1-2; TRBD1 is a possible D gene (6 bases). Per germline, CDR1 LNHDA and CDR2 SQIVND (reference sequence). V shed 5 bases and J shed 5 bases, with 18 bases lying between them. The length of the CDR3 is 15 residues.

The chain joins TRBV19 to TRBJ1-3, with D unclear. The CDR3 runs to 13 residues. With 5 bases removed from V and 1 base from J, the gap between germline ends came to 6 bases. CDR1 and CDR2 from the germline V gene are LNHDA and SQIVND (reference sequence). CDR3 sequence reads: CASSSGSGNTIYF. CDR3 bases: TGTGCCAGTAGTTCGGGTTCTGGAAACACCATATATTTT.

The chain recombines TRBV5-1 with TRBJ1-2, with D possibly matching TRBD1 (5 bases). The germline gives CDR1 SGHRS, CDR2 YFSETQ. This CDR3 is built from 15 residues. Trimming removed 0 bases at V and 3 bases at J, with 12 bases between. Here the CDR3 DNA reads TGCGCCAGCAGCTTGGACGGGACGGCTTACTATGGCTACACCTTC. It translates to CASSLDGTAYYGYTF.

The chain uses TRBV7-3 and TRBJ1-2; unclear D gene. The CDR3 has 13 amino acids. Trimming cost V 5 bases and J 1 base, with 8 bases left between them. Germline V gene sequence: CDR1 SGHTA, CDR2 FQGTGA. The CDR3 protein is CASSRGINYGYTF. Here the CDR3 DNA reads TGTGCCAGCAGCCGAGGGATTAACTATGGCTACACCTTC. Supplemented by reference TRBV7-3 and TRBJ1-2, the full variable domain reads GAGVSQTPSNKVTEKGKYVELRCDPISGHTALYWYRQSLGQGPEFLIYFQGTGAADDSGLPNDRFFAVRPEGSVSTLKIQRTERGDSAVYLCASSRGINYGYTFGSGTRLTVV.

This clone has a handful of counts. The rearrangement links TRBV29-1 to TRBJ1-1; tentatively, D is TRBD1 (6 bases). The CDR3 loop spans 13 amino acids. CDR1 and CDR2 (germline): SQVTM, ANQGSEA. Trimming took off 8 bases at V and 1 base at J, with 14 bases between the two ends. CDR3 amino acids: CSTVGGENTEAFF. The DNA for the CDR3 is TGCAGCACAGTAGGGGGGGAGAACACTGAAGCTTTCTTT.

This clone has just a few counts. V is TRBV18 and J is TRBJ2-1; the match to TRBD2 covers 10 bases. The CDR3 loop spans 14 amino acids. Per germline, CDR1 KGHSH and CDR2 LQKENI. V trimming: 3 bases; J trimming: 5 bases; junction bases outside the gene matches: 1. CDR3 sequence: CASSPLAGDNEQFF. The CDR3 nucleotides are TGTGCCAGCTCACCCCTAGCGGGGGACAATGAGCAGTTCTTC.

The rearrangement links TRBV28 to TRBJ1-5, with 7 bases fitting TRBD1. This CDR3 is 18 amino acids long. Germline assignment: CDR1 MDHEN and CDR2 SYDVKM. V was clipped by 7 bases and J by 0 bases; unmatched bases: 15. CDR3 amino acids: CASNKRQGGVYSNQPQHF. The CDR3, as DNA: TGTGCCAGCAATAAAAGACAGGGCGGCGTATATAGCAATCAGCCCCAGCATTTT. The entire variable domain, with the rest obtained from reference TRBV28 and TRBJ1-5, is as follows: DVKVTQSSRYLVKRTGEKVFLECVQDMDHENMFWYRQDPGLGLRLIYFSYDVKMKEKGDIPEGYSVSREKKERFSLILESASTNQTSMYLCASNKRQGGVYSNQPQHFGDGTRLSIL.

This clone was detected a few times. The CDR3 sequence: CASSLAAGGEQYF. The CDR3 coding sequence is TGCGCCAGCAGCTTGGCGGCAGGGGGCGAGCAGTACTTC. The chain recombines TRBV5-1 with TRBJ2-7, with TRBD1 matching 7 bases. J was trimmed by 6 bases and V by 0 bases; bases with no gene match: 3. The length of the CDR3 is 13 residues. CDR1 is SGHRS, CDR2 YFSETQ, per germline.

J is TRBJ1-1 and V is TRBV6-5; tentatively, D is TRBD1 (5 bases). This CDR3 has 13 amino acids. The V end was cut by 5 bases, the J end by 5 bases, with 12 bases between. Germline V lookup: CDR1 MNHEY, CDR2 SVGAGI. In nucleotides, the CDR3 is TGTGCCAGCAGTCGTGGGGGGGGAACTGAAGCTTTCTTT. Its protein is CASSRGGGTEAFF.

This clone is a singleton in its sample. V and J are TRBV18 and TRBJ1-5; TRBD1 agrees at 9 bases. In germline, CDR1 is KGHSH, CDR2 LQKENI. This CDR3 region has 15 residues. Losses at the gene ends were 5 bases for V and 7 bases for J; bases not matched to a gene: 9. CDR3 nucleotide sequence: TGTGCCAGCTCAACCGGGACAGGGTCGGGCCAGCCCCAGCATTTT. It specifies CASSTGTGSGQPQHF.

This chain links TRBV7-9 with TRBJ2-1; 11 bases line up with TRBD2. Germline V lookup: CDR1 SEHNR, CDR2 FQNEAQ (reference sequence). The CDR3 runs 16 residues. The ends lost 5 bases at V and 5 bases at J; junction bases unmatched: 8. The CDR3 DNA sequence: TGTGCCAGCAGCCCCTACGGGACTAGCGGAAACAATGAGCAGTTCTTC. Translating it yields CASSPYGTSGNNEQFF.

This clone occurred once. This rearrangement joins TRBV6-1 to TRBJ2-7; D is uncertain. Trimming left V 5 bases short and J 5 bases short, with 7 bases between. CDR1 MNHNS and CDR2 SASEGT come from the germline V gene. CDR3 length: 11 amino acids. CDR3 nucleotide sequence: TGTGCCAGCAGTAGAGTCCACGAGCAGTACTTC. It encodes CASSRVHEQYF.

The genes are TRBV13 and TRBJ2-7; D unresolved. V was trimmed by 3 bases and J by 1 base, leaving 10 bases between them. The germline gives CDR1 PRHDT, CDR2 FYEKMQ (reference sequence). The CDR3 is 14 amino acids. In DNA form, the CDR3 reads TGTGCCAGCAGCTTGCGCAGGACGTCCTACGAGCAGTACTTC. It translates to CASSLRRTSYEQYF. Combining the CDR3 with reference TRBV13 and TRBJ2-7 gives the whole variable domain AAGVIQSPRHLIKEKRETATLKCYPIPRHDTVYWYQQGPGQDPQFLISFYEKMQSDKGSIPDRFSAQQFSDYHSELNMSSLELGDSALYFCASSLRRTSYEQYFGPGTRLTVT.

The CDR3 loop is CATVSLRQGGQPQHF. As DNA, the CDR3 is TGTGCCACCGTCTCGCTACGACAGGGCGGCCAGCCCCAGCATTTT. V usage is TRBV28 and J usage is TRBJ1-5; 7 nucleotides line up with TRBD1. Germline V gene lookup returns CDR1 MDHEN and CDR2 SYDVKM. V shed 10 bases and J 7 bases; nucleotides not matched to a gene: 16. The CDR3 runs to 15 residues.

The chain employs TRBV19 and TRBJ1-1; no definite D call. V lost 3 bases and J 0 bases, leaving 8 bases between the germline ends. The germline CDR1 and CDR2 sequences are LNHDA and SQIVND (reference sequence). CDR3 size: 14 residues. CDR3 nucleotide sequence: TGTGCCAGTAGTATTGCGACACTGAACACTGAAGCTTTCTTT. Translated: CASSIATLNTEAFF.

The chain recombines TRBV28 with TRBJ1-3, with D perhaps matching TRBD1 (5 bases). Per germline, CDR1 MDHEN and CDR2 SYDVKM. The CDR3 loop spans 16 amino acids. The V gene lost 6 bases and the J gene lost 1 base, with 16 bases spanning the gap. CDR3 region: CASRNHAGTSGNTIYF. The CDR3 DNA reads TGTGCCAGCAGGAACCATGCAGGGACGTCTGGAAACACCATATATTTT. The full variable domain, with the rest looked up from reference TRBV28 and TRBJ1-3, is DVKVTQSSRYLVKRTGEKVFLECVQDMDHENMFWYRQDPGLGLRLIYFSYDVKMKEKGDIPEGYSVSREKKERFSLILESASTNQTSMYLCASRNHAGTSGNTIYFGEGSWLTVV.

This clone appeared once. The rearrangement links TRBV27 to TRBJ2-3; D call uncertain. CDR1 is MNHEY and CDR2 is SMNVEV in the germline V gene (reference sequence). CDR3 size: 17 residues. Trimming took off 5 bases at V and 1 base at J, with 19 bases between the two ends. As DNA, the CDR3 is TGTGCCAGCAGTCCATATCGGCCAACGCGAGGCACAGATACGCAGTATTTT. Encoded protein: CASSPYRPTRGTDTQYF.

The V gene is TRBV2, the J gene TRBJ1-2; TRBD1 is a possible D gene (5 bases). The CDR3 sequence is 12 residues long. Trimming removed 7 bases from V and 8 bases from J, with 14 bases in between. Germline V gene sequence: CDR1 SNHLY, CDR2 FYNNEI. The CDR3 DNA is TGTGCCAGCACCGGGGGACTTGGGGGCTACACCTTC. As protein: CASTGGLGGYTF.

V and J are TRBV25-1 and TRBJ2-5; no clear D. This CDR3 contains 16 residues. The germline V gene encodes CDR1 MGHDK and CDR2 SYGVNS. The ends were cut back, 5 bases at V and 1 base at J, with 17 bases in the middle. Written as DNA, the CDR3 is TGTGCCAGCAGTTTCCGGGCTACTTCTACCCAAGAGACCCAGTACTTC. Protein sequence: CASSFRATSTQETQYF.

This clone appeared a single time. This rearrangement joins TRBV15 to TRBJ1-3; D not resolved. This CDR3 is 16 amino acids long. Per the germline V gene, CDR1 is LNHNV and CDR2 is YYDKDF (reference sequence). Trimming took 0 bases from V and 1 from J, leaving 10 bases between them. The CDR3 DNA sequence: TGTGCCACCAGCAGAGATCGCCTTGCATCTGGAAACACCATATATTTT. Amino acids: CATSRDRLASGNTIYF.

This chain connects TRBV6-5 to TRBJ2-2; D is ambiguous. From germline, CDR1 is MNHEY and CDR2 SVGAGI. V was trimmed by 0 bases and J by 0 bases, leaving 8 bases between them. CDR3 length: 16 amino acids. The CDR3 sequence is CASSYSMGSNTGELFF. In DNA, the CDR3 is TGTGCCAGCAGTTACTCGATGGGCTCGAACACCGGGGAGCTGTTTTTT.

The chain joins TRBV6-5 to TRBJ2-1, with TRBD2 matching 9 bases. The CDR3 is made up of 13 amino acids. Per the germline V gene, CDR1 is MNHEY and CDR2 is SVGAGI. V lost 7 bases, J lost 9 bases, and 7 bases stayed unmatched. CDR3 in DNA: TGTGCCAGCACTCTAGCGGGAAGTGGTGAGCAGTTCTTC. Amino acid sequence: CASTLAGSGEQFF.

The chain uses TRBV6-1 and TRBJ2-1; 8 positions match TRBD1. Trimming took 7 bases from V and 8 from J; bases not matched to a gene: 7. CDR1 and CDR2 from the germline V gene are MNHNS and SASEGT. The CDR3 contains 13 residues. CDR3 residues: CASTLTGADEQFF. CDR3 coding DNA: TGTGCCAGCACCTTGACAGGGGCGGATGAGCAGTTCTTC.

In this sample, this clone turned up once. As DNA, the CDR3 is TGTGCCAGCAAGCGTTCAGGGCGTCCCTTTGAAGCTTTCTTT. Its protein product is CASKRSGRPFEAFF. The V gene is TRBV27, the J gene TRBJ1-1; possible D gene TRBD1, 5 bases. CDR3 length equals 14 residues. Trimming stripped 7 bases from V and 7 bases from J, with 19 bases between. Germline V gene sequence: CDR1 MNHEY, CDR2 SMNVEV (reference sequence).